These T cell receptor beta chains were read from a single sample in a study of cytomegalovirus exposure and HLA in healthy donors. The method was immunoSEQ multiplex PCR; TCRdb's version includes in-frame clones alone and lacks a portion of them. Here the sample spans roughly 230,000 clones, about 93% being singletons. The sample taken for sequencing was PBMCs. The receptors were gathered from a girl aged 2 to 10 in good health and CMV-seronegative. Each CDR3 is given with its conserved first and last residue. A D gene is named only where the DNA matches it firmly. Where a row states a size, it is once, few, many or the class of an expanded clone; other rows omit it.

j_call v_call clone_size d_call cdr3_aa cdr3_nt
TRBJ1-2 TRBV6-1 . . CASSQGRKDGYTF TGTGCCAGCAGCCAGGGGCGGAAGGATGGCTACACCTTC
TRBJ2-3 TRBV6-5 . . CASQGTSASTDTQYF TGTGCCAGCCAGGGTACGTCGGCCAGCACAGATACGCAGTATTTT
TRBJ2-1 TRBV30 . TRBD2 CAWSGGTSGSDEQFF TGTGCCTGGAGTGGAGGGACTAGCGGGAGTGATGAGCAGTTCTTC
TRBJ2-5 TRBV18 . TRBD1 CASSPLTGVQETQYF TGTGCCAGCTCACCCCTTACAGGGGTCCAAGAGACCCAGTACTTC
TRBJ1-1 TRBV30 . . CAWTKGGNTEAFF TGTGCCTGGACCAAAGGGGGTAACACTGAAGCTTTCTTT
TRBJ2-7 TRBV28 . . CAISSQVGASYEQYF TGTGCCATCTCATCTCAAGTGGGGGCGTCCTACGAGCAGTACTTC
TRBJ1-1 TRBV18 . . CASSPIHIAGGGTEAFF TGTGCCAGCTCACCTATACACATCGCCGGCGGGGGTACTGAAGCTTTCTTT
TRBJ2-1 TRBV2 . TRBD2 CASSGAGGRYNEQFF TGTGCCAGCAGTGGAGCGGGGGGGCGCTACAATGAGCAGTTCTTC
TRBJ1-2 TRBV30 . . CAWGMGQYGYTF TGTGCCTGGGGGATGGGACAATATGGCTACACCTTC
TRBJ1-1 TRBV27 once . CASSLYQGSTEAFF TGTGCCAGCAGTTTATACCAGGGGTCCACTGAAGCTTTCTTT
TRBJ2-1 TRBV5-1 . . CASSSLRDNPFSEQFF TGCGCCAGCAGCTCCCTCCGGGACAACCCTTTTTCTGAGCAGTTCTTC
TRBJ1-4 TRBV29-1 . TRBD1 CSGRGVDEKLFF TGCAGCGGCAGGGGGGTGGATGAAAAACTGTTTTTT
TRBJ1-2 TRBV28 . TRBD1 CASSFPSAGMSGQGKDGYTF TGTGCCAGCAGTTTCCCTAGTGCTGGTATGTCAGGACAGGGTAAAGATGGCTACACCTTC
TRBJ2-3 TRBV28 . . CASSKTSWGTDTQYF TGTGCCAGCAGCAAGACTAGTTGGGGCACAGATACGCAGTATTTT
TRBJ1-5 TRBV6-6 . TRBD1 CAGTSDRYSNQPQHF TGTGCCGGCACCTCGGACAGGTATAGCAATCAGCCCCAGCATTTT
TRBJ1-1 TRBV7-9 . . CASSYTGAEAFF TGTGCCAGCAGCTACACGGGGGCTGAAGCTTTCTTT
TRBJ2-5 TRBV9 . TRBD1 CASSVLGQRQETQYF TGTGCCAGCAGCGTGTTGGGACAGAGACAAGAGACCCAGTACTTC
TRBJ1-2 TRBV7-9 . . CASSSQQGRGYGYTF TGTGCCAGCAGCTCGCAACAGGGCCGGGGCTATGGCTACACCTTC
TRBJ2-7 TRBV6-6 . TRBD2 CASSPSGGRYEQYF TGTGCCAGCAGTCCTAGCGGGGGCCGCTACGAGCAGTACTTC
TRBJ2-5 TRBV5-4 . . CASSLGGVETQYF TGTGCCAGCAGCTTGGGGGGGGTGGAGACCCAGTACTTC
TRBJ2-7 TRBV5-1 . TRBD2 CASSPESSGSFSEQYF TGCGCCAGCAGCCCCGAGTCTAGCGGGAGTTTTAGCGAGCAGTACTTC
TRBJ2-5 TRBV27 . TRBD2 CASSVAGGETQYF TGTGCCAGCAGTGTAGCGGGAGGAGAGACCCAGTACTTC
TRBJ1-5 TRBV5-4 . . CASSLWGGPQHF TGTGCCAGCAGCTTATGGGGGGGGCCCCAGCATTTT
TRBJ1-4 TRBV9 . . CASSVGPGPNEKLFF TGTGCCAGCAGCGTAGGTCCAGGCCCTAATGAAAAACTGTTTTTT
TRBJ2-3 TRBV5-6 . TRBD2 CASSLAGRRSDTQYF TGTGCCAGCAGCTTAGCGGGGAGACGCTCAGATACGCAGTATTTT
TRBJ1-1 TRBV5-4 . . CASSTGSLTGLENTEAFF TGTGCCAGCAGCACAGGTTCGTTGACAGGCCTGGAGAACACTGAAGCTTTCTTT
TRBJ1-2 TRBV19 . . CASSPPAGGSVSGYTF TGTGCCAGTAGTCCACCGGCGGGAGGGTCAGTATCTGGCTACACCTTC
TRBJ2-7 TRBV7-9 . . CASSLRGPSYEQYF TGTGCCAGCAGCTTAAGAGGGCCGTCCTACGAGCAGTACTTC
TRBJ2-7 TRBV6-5 once . CASSFGGATYEQYF TGTGCCAGCAGTTTCGGCGGGGCAACCTACGAGCAGTACTTC
TRBJ2-1 TRBV18 . TRBD2 CASSPRTSGSPYNEQFF TGTGCCAGCTCACCACGGACTAGCGGGAGTCCCTACAATGAGCAGTTCTTC
TRBJ1-1 TRBV10-3 . . CAISEESLMNTEAFF TGTGCCATCAGTGAGGAGAGTTTAATGAACACTGAAGCTTTCTTT
TRBJ2-7 TRBV11-2 . . CASSLVSGSGYEQYF TGTGCCAGCAGCTTAGTCTCCGGGAGTGGATACGAGCAGTACTTC
TRBJ1-1 TRBV7-8 . . CASTLTMGLENTEAFF TGTGCCAGCACCTTAACGATGGGACTGGAGAACACTGAAGCTTTCTTT
TRBJ2-1 TRBV7-8 . TRBD2 CASSFPEGSGRASYNEQFF TGTGCCAGCAGCTTCCCAGAGGGTAGCGGGAGGGCTTCCTACAATGAGCAGTTCTTC
TRBJ2-7 TRBV5-4 . . CASSLGAYEQYF TGTGCCAGCAGCTTGGGGGCGTACGAGCAGTACTTC
TRBJ1-2 TRBV28 . TRBD1 CASNERGTGWKANYGYTF TGTGCCAGCAACGAACGAGGGACAGGGTGGAAAGCTAACTATGGCTACACCTTC
TRBJ1-1 TRBV7-9 . . CASSLDAGAFF TGTGCCAGCAGCTTGGACGCGGGAGCTTTCTTT
TRBJ1-1 TRBV7-9 . TRBD1 CASSLRQGAVNTEAFF TGTGCCAGCAGCTTGAGGCAGGGGGCAGTGAACACTGAAGCTTTCTTT
TRBJ2-7 TRBV6-4 once TRBD2 CASSILSGRREIFYEQYF TGTGCCAGCTCTATTCTCTCAGGGAGGCGGGAGATCTTCTACGAGCAGTACTTC
TRBJ1-3 TRBV29-1 . TRBD1 CSVDDRAGNTIYF TGCAGCGTTGATGACAGGGCGGGAAACACCATATATTTT
TRBJ2-7 TRBV6-1 . TRBD2 CASRPSSGALYEQYF TGTGCCAGCAGGCCTTCTAGCGGGGCCCTCTACGAGCAGTACTTC